Presented here are 22 T cell receptor beta chains from one specimen sequenced in a study of T-cell memory formation after mild COVID-19. TCRdb re-called the 5' RACE reads through MiXCR, storing one row per CDR3 protein. In the table there are a few hundred thousand distinct CDR3 sequences, 16% of which are singletons. The sequenced sample was PBMCs or a T cell subset sorted from them (not recorded which). These receptors all stem from a man between 18 and 29 years old who had mild COVID-19 (a few samples of this study predate the infection). Cell type and time point are not known.

The chain carries TRBV24-1 and TRBJ1-1; D gene unclear. V was shortened by 7 bases and J by 4 bases, with 12 bases between the two germline ends. Germline V lookup: CDR1 KGHDR, CDR2 SFDVKD. The CDR3 is made up of 13 amino acids. The CDR3, as DNA: TGTGCCACCAGAGGAGTAGGCGGCACTGAAGCTTTCTTT. It translates to CATRGVGGTEAFF.

V usage is TRBV28 and J usage is TRBJ2-7; 7 bases match TRBD1. The CDR3 runs to 13 residues. V lost 6 bases to trimming and J lost 1 base; unmatched junction nucleotides: 3. CDR1 is MDHEN and CDR2 is SYDVKM in the germline V gene. CDR3 sequence (DNA): TGTGCCAGCAGCCTGGGACAGTCCTACGAGCAGTACGTC. Amino acids: CASSLGQSYEQYV.

This clonotype was detected a few times. The gene calls are TRBV18 and TRBJ1-6, with D unclear. Between the trimmed V and J ends, which lost 3 bases and 7 bases, there was a span of 13 bases. CDR3 length equals 15 residues. CDR1 is KGHSH, CDR2 LQKENI, per germline. Here the CDR3 DNA reads TGTGCCAGCTCACCCACGGCGGGAGGGAATTCACCCCTCCACTTT. Encoded protein: CASSPTAGGNSPLHF. Variable domain in full (rest from reference TRBV18 and TRBJ1-6): NAGVMQNPRHLVRRRGQEARLRCSPMKGHSHVYWYRQLPEEGLKFMVYLQKENIIDESGMPKERFSAEFPKEGPSILRIQQVVRGDSAAYFCASSPTAGGNSPLHFGNGTRLTVT.

This clonotype was recorded at least ten times. V usage is TRBV5-1 and J usage is TRBJ2-7; D perhaps matches TRBD1 (5 bases). The germline V gene encodes CDR1 SGHRS and CDR2 YFSETQ. V was trimmed by 3 bases and J by 5 bases, leaving 18 bases between them. CDR3 length equals 15 residues. The CDR3 loop reads CASSSLTDPGNEQYF. The CDR3 nucleotides are TGCGCCAGCAGCTCATTGACTGACCCAGGGAACGAGCAGTACTTC.

The sample holds a few counts of this clonotype. The chain links TRBV10-3 to TRBJ1-5; the D is unclear. Germline CDR1 is ENHRY and CDR2 is SYGVKD. CDR3 length equals 13 residues. The V end was cut by 5 bases, the J end by 5 bases, with 10 bases between. The CDR3 region is CAISYRTDQPQHF. The CDR3 DNA is TGTGCCATCAGTTATAGGACCGATCAGCCCCAGCATTTT.

Only a few counts were recorded for this clonotype. The V gene is TRBV7-9, the J gene TRBJ2-2; 11 bases map to TRBD1. The CDR3 runs 16 residues. V lost 3 bases, J lost 3 bases, and 3 bases stayed unmatched. Germline V gives CDR1 SEHNR, CDR2 FQNEAQ (reference sequence). Written as DNA, the CDR3 is TGTGCCAGCAGCTTCCGGGACAGGGGGTACACCGGGGAGCTGTTTTTT. Its protein is CASSFRDRGYTGELFF. The full variable domain, in which reference TRBV7-9 and TRBJ2-2 provide the parts outside the CDR3, is DTGVSQNPRHKITKRGQNVTFRCDPISEHNRLYWYRQTLGQGPEFLTYFQNEAQLEKSRLLSDRFSAERPKGSFSTLEIQRTEQGDSAMYLCASSFRDRGYTGELFFGEGSRLTVL.

The genes are TRBV28 and TRBJ2-7; 9 bases map to TRBD2. This CDR3 has 15 residues. Germline values: CDR1 MDHEN, CDR2 SYDVKM. V shed 3 bases and J 5 bases; nucleotides not matched to a gene: 8. CDR3: CASSLVGLARDEQYV. The CDR3 DNA is TGTGCCAGCAGTTTGGTAGGACTAGCGCGCGACGAGCAGTACGTC.

This clonotype occurred a few times. The V gene is TRBV7-8, the J gene TRBJ1-4; D call uncertain. The germline V gene encodes CDR1 SGHVS and CDR2 FQNEAQ. Between the trimmed V and J ends, which lost 4 bases and 0 bases, there was a span of 12 bases. CDR3 length: 16 amino acids. In DNA, the CDR3 is TGTGCCAGCAGCTCGGGGTTTGGGACAACTAATGAAAAACTGTTTTTT. Protein sequence: CASSSGFGTTNEKLFF.

CDR3 nucleotide sequence: TGTGCCAGCGGACAGTACAATGAGCAGTTCTTC. Translated: CASGQYNEQFF. The chain joins TRBV7-3 to TRBJ2-1, with D tentatively TRBD1 (6 bases). This CDR3 has 11 residues. The germline gives CDR1 SGHTA, CDR2 FQGTGA. With 8 bases removed from V and 4 bases from J, the gap between germline ends came to 6 bases.

The rearrangement uses TRBV5-1 and TRBJ2-5; no firm D call. This CDR3 region has 14 residues. The germline gives CDR1 SGHRS, CDR2 YFSETQ. With 4 bases removed from V and 5 bases from J, the gap between germline ends came to 15 bases. CDR3 sequence: CASSPGSLGETQYF. The CDR3 region has the DNA TGCGCCAGCAGCCCCGGCAGCCTCGGGGAGACCCAGTACTTC. Filled out from reference TRBV5-1 and TRBJ2-5, the complete variable domain reads KAGVTQTPRYLIKTRGQQVTLSCSPISGHRSVSWYQQTPGQGLQFLFEYFSETQRNKGNFPGRFSGRQFSNSRSEMNVSTLELGDSALYLCASSPGSLGETQYFGPGTRLLVL.

This clonotype has ten or more counts. This chain uses TRBV7-2 with TRBJ2-7; 7 nucleotides agree with TRBD1. The CDR3 has 15 amino acids. Per germline, CDR1 SGHTA and CDR2 FQGNSA. V was clipped by 6 bases and J by 3 bases; unmatched bases: 11. The CDR3 region is CASSSRDRTFYEQYF. CDR3 sequence (DNA): TGTGCCAGCAGTTCAAGGGACAGAACCTTCTACGAGCAGTACTTC.

This clonotype showed up just a few times. The gene calls are TRBV28 and TRBJ1-5; D ambiguous. This CDR3 spans 13 amino acids. CDR1 MDHEN and CDR2 SYDVKM come from the germline V gene. The germline V and J ends were trimmed by 10 bases and 3 bases, with 13 bases remaining between them. The CDR3 nucleotides read TGTGCCACCACCTACGTTTTCAATCAGCCCCAGCATTTT. Translation gives CATTYVFNQPQHF.

The genes are TRBV3-1 and TRBJ1-1; D is unresolved. Germline loops: CDR1 LGHDT, CDR2 YNNKEL (reference sequence). The V gene lost 0 bases and the J gene lost 2 bases, with 10 bases spanning the gap. The CDR3 contains 15 residues. CDR3 amino acids: CASSQDRWGNTEAFF. In DNA, the CDR3 is TGTGCCAGCAGCCAAGATAGGTGGGGAAACACTGAAGCTTTCTTT.

This clonotype was seen a handful of times. The chain recombines TRBV7-9 with TRBJ2-2; tentatively, D is TRBD2 (6 bases). The germline V and J ends were trimmed by 4 bases and 3 bases, with 18 bases remaining between them. The CDR3 length is 17 residues. In germline, CDR1 is SEHNR, CDR2 FQNEAQ (reference sequence). This CDR3 is CASSSRAGSRDTGELFF. The CDR3 DNA reads as TGTGCCAGCAGCTCACGGGCGGGGTCTCGCGACACCGGGGAGCTGTTTTTT.

The CDR3 coding sequence is TGCAGTGCTAGTGGCCGGGTGGTTGGAGAGCAGTTCTTC. Its protein is CSASGRVVGEQFF. The chain joins TRBV20-1 to TRBJ2-1; no clear D gene. Trimming shortened V by 3 bases and J by 10 bases, and 16 bases separated the two germline ends. The germline V gene has CDR1 DFQATT and CDR2 SNEGSKA (reference sequence). The CDR3 length is 13 residues.

This clonotype was found a few times. This chain's CDR3 is CASSQERGGQGFYEQYF. In DNA, the CDR3 is TGCGCCAGCAGCCAAGAAAGGGGGGGACAGGGATTCTACGAGCAGTACTTC. The gene calls are TRBV4-3 and TRBJ2-7; TRBD1 matches at 9 bases. Germline V CDR1 and CDR2: LGHNA, YSLEER. CDR3 length equals 17 residues. V was clipped by 0 bases and J by 3 bases; unmatched bases: 9.

CDR3: CSVEERQGATNEKLFF. The CDR3 region has the DNA TGCAGCGTTGAAGAAAGACAGGGTGCAACTAATGAAAAACTGTTTTTT. V gene TRBV29-1 combines with J gene TRBJ1-4; 7 bases are shared with TRBD1. The ends lost 0 bases at V and 0 bases at J; junction bases unmatched: 4. The CDR3 sequence is 16 residues long. Germline CDR1 SQVTM, CDR2 ANQGSEA. Complete variable domain (other parts from reference TRBV29-1 and TRBJ1-4): SAVISQKPSRDICQRGTSLTIQCQVDSQVTMMFWYRQQPGQSLTLIATANQGSEATYESGFVIDKFPISRPNLTFSTLTVSNMSPEDSSIYLCSVEERQGATNEKLFFGSGTQLSVL.

The chain is built from TRBV5-1 and TRBJ2-7, with TRBD1 matching over 7 bases. V lost 4 bases and J lost 2; bases outside the gene matches: 3. In germline, CDR1 is SGHRS, CDR2 YFSETQ. CDR3 length: 13 amino acids. The CDR3 sequence is CASSPQGPYEQYF. Here the CDR3 DNA reads TGCGCCAGCAGCCCACAGGGGCCCTACGAGCAGTACTTC.

The genes are TRBV20-1 and TRBJ2-5; 7 positions agree with TRBD2. Germline CDR1 reads DFQATT; CDR2 reads SNEGSKA (reference sequence). This CDR3 is 15 amino acids long. The chain's CDR3 is CSAPGTNPGVATQYF. The CDR3 DNA follows: TGCAGCGCTCCGGGGACTAACCCGGGGGTGGCGACCCAGTACTTC.

The chain combines TRBV20-1 with TRBJ2-3; D gene ambiguous. The CDR3 extends over 12 amino acids. Germline lookup yields CDR1 DFQATT and CDR2 SNEGSKA (reference sequence). V was trimmed by 3 bases and J by 0 bases, leaving 4 bases between them. The CDR3 nucleotides read TGCAGTGCTAGTGATAGCACAGATACGCAGTATTTT. This gives the protein CSASDSTDTQYF.

J is TRBJ1-5 and V is TRBV3-2; no check of the table's D call, TRBD1, against the DNA was made. TRBV3-2 is flagged as a pseudogene. The CDR3 is 13 residues long. CDR3 in amino acids: CASSQEGAQPQHF. CDR3 nucleotides: TGTGCCAGCAGCCAAGAAGGGGCGCAGCCCCAGCATTTT.

This clonotype was observed once. The J gene is TRBJ1-4, the V gene TRBV10-3; 9 bases match TRBD1. The length of the CDR3 is 15 residues. Looked up from germline, CDR1 is ENHRY and CDR2 is SYGVKD. The V gene end was trimmed by 2 bases and the J gene end by 7 bases; junction bases not matched to a gene: 5. CDR3 bases: TGTGCCATCAGTGAGCCGGGACAGGGTGGTGAAAAACTGTTTTTT. This sequence encodes CAISEPGQGGEKLFF.